This TCR beta chain was retrieved from a study of regulatory T cells (dated by TCRdb to 2016 to 2019). Context from the whole study: T-cell receptor beta repertoires of sorted regulatory, conventional CD4+ and CD8+ T cells were compared between CD3G-deficient patients and healthy controls. The paper's findings and limits, for the study overall: Hydrophobic residues at CDR3 positions 6 and 7 were enriched in conventional CD4+ T cells from CD3G-deficient patients, suggesting more self-reactive specificities. Restricted unique TRB V-J pairs and skewed V and J gene usage were observed in patient repertoires, most markedly in regulatory T cells.

For CDR1 and CDR2, the germline V gene lists SQVTM and ANQGSEA. Including the terminal cysteine and phenylalanine, the CDR3 comprises 16 residues. Kept here is only the CDR3 DNA, which spans 48 bases and is read in frame from base 1. At the junction V is shortened by 1 base and J by 0 bases, with 16 bases in between. Evidence of autoimmunity was present in all CD3G-deficient patients, and the autoimmunity was more severe in two of the patients. At testing, patients were between 2 and 39 years old and showed lower naive and higher memory CD4+ and CD8+ T-cell proportions. CD4+ cells were FACS-sorted into CD25-high CD127-low regulatory T cells and CD25-low CD127-high conventional CD4+ T cells. About 6 individuals with CD3G deficiency made up the patient group. Patient samples and clinical data came from an international physician network spanning the United States, Europe and Asia. Ficoll density separation was used to isolate peripheral blood mononuclear cells.

For the multiplex PCR, 52 forward TRBV primers and 13 reverse TRBJ primers were used, and amplification bias was corrected with both assay-based and computational methods. Within the immunoSEQ assay, multiplex PCR amplified rearranged TRB loci from genomic DNA. Sequencing of the TRB amplicons was done on an Illumina HiSeq platform. Processing in the source paper ran as follows. Raw sequences were error-filtered and aligned to reference gene sequences by custom algorithms and were subsequently analyzed with the immunoSEQ online tools. Frequencies of productive and nonproductive TRB rearrangements were assessed among unique sequences as well as among total sequences. The likelihood of self-reactivity was estimated by examining two features, hydrophobicity and amino acid composition, of TRB CDR3 positions 6 and 7. Prism software was used to run t tests, Mann-Whitney tests or two-way ANOVA for comparisons between groups. Here the immuneACCESS table is served through TCRdb, limited to in-frame sequences with V and J called. Missing clones are a known gap in these copies; in checked studies unresolved V genes cover under half, and the rest lacks a known reason. V and J calls and clone size are given by that table; D and trimming were obtained from the DNA. In all, the sample holds 30,000 to 40,000 clones, and 93% of those were seen once. The ten largest clonotypes hold 0.9% to 1% of the sample.

Turning to this clone: It lacks a known antigen. Base qualities are missing; no much larger clone stands one base away.

The sequenced sample was conventional CD4+ T cells sorted from blood. The rearranged segments are TRBV29-1 and TRBJ2-7; tentative D gene TRBD1, with 6 bases matching. This receptor was identified in a child aged 2 to 10 with CD3G deficiency. The sequenced DNA is TGCAGCGTTGAAGGCCACGGACAGCCAGACTCCTACGAGCAGTACTTC. It translates to CSVEGHGQPDSYEQYF.